These T cell receptor beta chains were read from a single sample in a study of PD-1 blockade in mismatch repair-deficient tumors. TCRdb keeps only in-frame clones here, not all; method: immunoSEQ multiplex PCR. The sample consists of 15,000 or so clones, 80% to 85% of them appearing once. Specimen: PBMCs, collected 4 weeks after starting pembrolizumab. The receptors here all came from an adult with mismatch repair-deficient cancer. Both conserved end residues are part of each CDR3. Size is omitted from some rows. Given values are once, few, many or a class for expanded clones.

abundance	v_gene	len	CDR3aa
once	TRBV4-1	14	CASSQSDSNYGYTF
few	TRBV27	13	CASGRGRNEKLFF
.	TRBV28	12	CASSFQNYEQYF
.	TRBV7-8	13	CASSPTGSYGYTF
.	TRBV6-5	16	CASSSGKRGSQETQYF
.	TRBV28	17	CASSFGISGRQGYEQYF
.	TRBV7-9	15	CASSSTGTGSREQFF
.	TRBV6-1	14	CASRLPFSDYGYTF
.	TRBV11-2	13	CASSLSQEEKLFF
.	TRBV5-4	14	CASSLTVSQETQYF
.	TRBV6-1	15	CASSQSTSGRNEQFF
.	TRBV5-1	20	CASSLAGAETSGRGGGELFF
.	TRBV19	14	CASSIQAVYNEQFF
.	TRBV15	12	CATSTYNSPLHF
.	TRBV7-3	16	CASSFLRTSESDTQYF
.	TRBV5-5	15	CASSWRQVGAGELFF
.	TRBV27	14	CASSFRQGSYEQYF
once	TRBV28	14	CASSLAGVAETQYF
.	TRBV7-7	15	CASSLVDRGVNEQYF
.	TRBV27	14	CASSLLSHTDTQYF
.	TRBV5-1	12	CASRGEGDTQYF
once	TRBV14	17	CASSQVILAGNTGELFF
.	TRBV18	15	CASSPPSASYNEQFF
.	TRBV7-9	14	CASRSSGSSYEQYF
.	TRBV5-1	16	CASSLGLAESTDTQYF
few	TRBV6-1	13	CASAGFPTYEQYF